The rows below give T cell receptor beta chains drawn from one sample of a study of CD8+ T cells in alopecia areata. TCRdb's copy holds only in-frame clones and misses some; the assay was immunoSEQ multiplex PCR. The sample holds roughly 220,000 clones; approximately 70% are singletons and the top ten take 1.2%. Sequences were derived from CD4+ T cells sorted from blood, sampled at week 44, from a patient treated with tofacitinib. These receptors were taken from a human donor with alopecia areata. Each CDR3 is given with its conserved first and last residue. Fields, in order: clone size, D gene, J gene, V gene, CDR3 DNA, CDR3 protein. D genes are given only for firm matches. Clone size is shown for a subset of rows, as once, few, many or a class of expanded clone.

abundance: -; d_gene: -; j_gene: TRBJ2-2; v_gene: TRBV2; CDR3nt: TGTGCCAGCAGTGAAACTGCAGGCGGCACCGGGGAGCTGTTTTTT; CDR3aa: CASSETAGGTGELFF
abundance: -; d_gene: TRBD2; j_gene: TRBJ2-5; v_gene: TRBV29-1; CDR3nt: TGCAGCGTTGAAGGATACATTGGACTAGCGGGGGAAGAGACCCAGTACTTC; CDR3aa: CSVEGYIGLAGEETQYF
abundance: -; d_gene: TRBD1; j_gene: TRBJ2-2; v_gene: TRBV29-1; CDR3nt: TGCAGCGTTGGACAGGGTACCGGGGAGCTGTTTTTT; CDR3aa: CSVGQGTGELFF
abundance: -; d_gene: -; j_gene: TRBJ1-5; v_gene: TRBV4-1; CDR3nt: TGCGCCAGCAGCCTCTCACCCCCACGGCAGGGACGATTTCAGCCCCAGCATTTT; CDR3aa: CASSLSPPRQGRFQPQHF
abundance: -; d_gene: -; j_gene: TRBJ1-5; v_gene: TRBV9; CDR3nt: TGTGCCAGCAGCGTAGGATCTAGCAATCAGCCCCAGCATTTT; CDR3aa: CASSVGSSNQPQHF
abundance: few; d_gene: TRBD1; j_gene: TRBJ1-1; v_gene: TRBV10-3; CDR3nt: TGTGCCATCAGTTACACCGGGACAGGGGTCACTGAAGCTTTCTTT; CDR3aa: CAISYTGTGVTEAFF
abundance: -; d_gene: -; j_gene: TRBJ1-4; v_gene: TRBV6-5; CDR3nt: TGTGCCAGCAGTGATACAGAAAAACTGTTTTTT; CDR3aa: CASSDTEKLFF
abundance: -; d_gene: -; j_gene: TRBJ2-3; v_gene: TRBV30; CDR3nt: TGTGCCTGGAGTGTAAGGGGACCAGATACGCAGTATTTT; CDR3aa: CAWSVRGPDTQYF
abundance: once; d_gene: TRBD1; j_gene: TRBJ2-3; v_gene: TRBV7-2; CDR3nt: TGTGCCAGCAGCCTACAGGGGACCAGCACAGATACGCAGTATTTT; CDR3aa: CASSLQGTSTDTQYF
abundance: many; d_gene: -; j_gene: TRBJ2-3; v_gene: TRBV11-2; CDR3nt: TGTGCCAGCAGCTTAGAGGGGGGAAGTGGGTCCCTTACGCAGTATTTT; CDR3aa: CASSLEGGSGSLTQYF
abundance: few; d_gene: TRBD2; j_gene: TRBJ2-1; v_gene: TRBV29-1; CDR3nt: TGCAGCGTACCGGGACTAGCGGGGGATGAGCAGTTCTTC; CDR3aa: CSVPGLAGDEQFF
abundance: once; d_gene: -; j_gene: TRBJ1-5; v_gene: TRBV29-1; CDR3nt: TGCAGCGTTGTGGTGAACCCCAATCAGCCCCAGCATTTT; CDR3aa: CSVVVNPNQPQHF
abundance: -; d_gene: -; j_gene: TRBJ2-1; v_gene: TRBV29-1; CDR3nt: TGCAGCGTTGTCGTGCCCCCGGGGCGGAATGAGCAGTTCTTC; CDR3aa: CSVVVPPGRNEQFF
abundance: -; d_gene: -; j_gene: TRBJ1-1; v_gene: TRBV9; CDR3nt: TGTGCCAGCAGCGTCACGTTGAACACTGAAGCTTTCTTT; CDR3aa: CASSVTLNTEAFF
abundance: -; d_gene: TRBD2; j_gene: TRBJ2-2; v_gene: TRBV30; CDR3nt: TGTGCCTGGAGTGTACGAGCGGGAGTCGCGAACACCGGGGAGCTGTTTTTT; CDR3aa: CAWSVRAGVANTGELFF
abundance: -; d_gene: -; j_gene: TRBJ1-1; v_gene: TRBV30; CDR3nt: TGTGCCTGGCTGAGGCTGAACACTGAAGCTTTCTTT; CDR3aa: CAWLRLNTEAFF
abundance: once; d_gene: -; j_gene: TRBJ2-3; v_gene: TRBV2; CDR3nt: TGTGCCAGCAGTGTTAGGACAGTGGGCCCAGATACGCAGTATTTT; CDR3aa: CASSVRTVGPDTQYF
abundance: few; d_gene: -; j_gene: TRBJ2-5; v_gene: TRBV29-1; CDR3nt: TGCAGCGTTGCGGGCGGAGGATCGTACCAAGAGACCCAGTACTTC; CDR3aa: CSVAGGGSYQETQYF
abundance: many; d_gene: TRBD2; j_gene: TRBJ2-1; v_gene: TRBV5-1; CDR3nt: TGCGCCAGCAGCTTGAGGCCCTCCCTGGGACTAGCGGGATACAATGAGCAGTTCTTC; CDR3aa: CASSLRPSLGLAGYNEQFF
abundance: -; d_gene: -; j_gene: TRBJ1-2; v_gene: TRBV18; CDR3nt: TGTGCCAGCTCACCAACGGACGGATCTATCTATGGCTACACCTTC; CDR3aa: CASSPTDGSIYGYTF
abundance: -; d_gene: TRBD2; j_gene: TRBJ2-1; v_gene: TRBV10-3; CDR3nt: TGTGCCATCAGTGAGGGGCAGAGCGGGGGGAAGGGCAATGAGCAGTTCTTC; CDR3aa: CAISEGQSGGKGNEQFF
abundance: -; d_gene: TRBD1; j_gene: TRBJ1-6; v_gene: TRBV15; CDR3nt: TGTGCCGCCGGGACAGTAAATTCACCCCTCCACTTT; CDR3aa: CAAGTVNSPLHF
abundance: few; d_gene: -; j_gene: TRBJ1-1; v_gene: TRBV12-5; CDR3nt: TGTGCTAGTGGACAGGGCGCTGAAGCTTTCTTT; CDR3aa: CASGQGAEAFF
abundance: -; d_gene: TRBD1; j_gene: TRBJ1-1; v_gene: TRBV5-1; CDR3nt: TGCGCCAGCGGCACAGGGGAGGGACTCGCTGAAGCTTTCTTT; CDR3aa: CASGTGEGLAEAFF
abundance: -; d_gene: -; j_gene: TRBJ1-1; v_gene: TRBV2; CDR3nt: TGTGCCAGCAGTTACAGCACTGAAGCTTTCTTT; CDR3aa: CASSYSTEAFF
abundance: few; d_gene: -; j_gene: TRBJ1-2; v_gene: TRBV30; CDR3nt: TGTGCCTGGTCAGCGGGCCCGCAAGGCTACACCTTC; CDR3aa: CAWSAGPQGYTF
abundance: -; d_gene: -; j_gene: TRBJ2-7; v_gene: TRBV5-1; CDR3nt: TGCGCCAGCAGCTTAGCTGGGCGGGGGCCCTACGAGCAGTACTTC; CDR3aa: CASSLAGRGPYEQYF
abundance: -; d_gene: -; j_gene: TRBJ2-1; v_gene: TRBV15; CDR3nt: TGTGCCACCAGCAGAGAACAGTTCTACAATGAGCAGTTCTTC; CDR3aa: CATSREQFYNEQFF
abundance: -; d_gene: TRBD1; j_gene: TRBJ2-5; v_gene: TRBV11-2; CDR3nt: TGTGCCAGCAGCTTAGATTTCAGGGGGCCGGGAGAGACCCAGTACTTC; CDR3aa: CASSLDFRGPGETQYF
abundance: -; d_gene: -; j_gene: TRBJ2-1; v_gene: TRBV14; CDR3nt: TGTGCCAGCAGCACCCGTCAGTCCTACAATGAGCAGTTCTTC; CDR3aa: CASSTRQSYNEQFF
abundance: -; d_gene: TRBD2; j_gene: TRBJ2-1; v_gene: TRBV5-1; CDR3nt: TGCGCCAGCAGCTTCGGCGGGGGGGCATACAATGAGCAGTTCTTC; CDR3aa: CASSFGGGAYNEQFF
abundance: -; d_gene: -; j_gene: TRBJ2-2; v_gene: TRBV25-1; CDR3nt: TGTGCCAGCAGTGACCGTCAGGCAGCGAACACCGGGGAGCTGTTTTTT; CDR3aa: CASSDRQAANTGELFF
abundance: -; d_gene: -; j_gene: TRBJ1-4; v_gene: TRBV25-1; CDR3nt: TGTGCCAGCAGTGAAAAAGCCCGAAGCAATGAAAAACTGTTTTTT; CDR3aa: CASSEKARSNEKLFF
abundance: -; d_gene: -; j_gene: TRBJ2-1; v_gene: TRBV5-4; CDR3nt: TGTGCCAGCAGCTTGGGCGACAATGAGCAGTTCTTC; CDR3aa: CASSLGDNEQFF
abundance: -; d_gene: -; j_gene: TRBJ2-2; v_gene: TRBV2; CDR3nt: TGTGCCAGCAGTGAAGGCCTAGTAGGCACCGGGGAGCTGTTTTTT; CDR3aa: CASSEGLVGTGELFF
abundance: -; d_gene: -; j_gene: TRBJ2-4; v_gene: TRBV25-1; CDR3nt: TGTGCCAGCAGTGGAACAGGGTTCATTCAGTACTTC; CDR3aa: CASSGTGFIQYF
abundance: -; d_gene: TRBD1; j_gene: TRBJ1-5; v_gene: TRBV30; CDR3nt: TGTGCCTGGAGCGGGGGACAGGGACTCAATCAGCCCCAGCATTTT; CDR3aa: CAWSGGQGLNQPQHF
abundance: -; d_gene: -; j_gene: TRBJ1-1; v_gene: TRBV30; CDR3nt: TGTGCCTGGAAGGGTAGGCCCAGCTCCGCTGAAGCTTTCTTT; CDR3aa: CAWKGRPSSAEAFF
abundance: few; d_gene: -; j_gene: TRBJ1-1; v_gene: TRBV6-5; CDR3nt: TGTGCCAGCAGAGCCACATTTGGACCGGCCAACGAAGCTTTCTTT; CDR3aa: CASRATFGPANEAFF
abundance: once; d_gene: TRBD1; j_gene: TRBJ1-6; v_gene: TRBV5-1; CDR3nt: TGCGCCAGCTCGGACAGGCCTAATTCACCCCTCCACTTT; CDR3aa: CASSDRPNSPLHF
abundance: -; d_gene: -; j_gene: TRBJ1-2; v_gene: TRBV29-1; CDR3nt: TGCAGCGTTGACCAGGATGGCTACACCTTC; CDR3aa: CSVDQDGYTF
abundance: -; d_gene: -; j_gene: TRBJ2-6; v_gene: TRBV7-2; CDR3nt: TGTGCCAGCAGCATCGCCCCTTCTGGGGCCAACGTCCTGACTTTC; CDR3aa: CASSIAPSGANVLTF
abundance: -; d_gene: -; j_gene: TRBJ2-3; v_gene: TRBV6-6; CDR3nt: TGTGCCAGCAGTTACGAGGGAAGAACAGATACGCAGTATTTT; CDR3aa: CASSYEGRTDTQYF
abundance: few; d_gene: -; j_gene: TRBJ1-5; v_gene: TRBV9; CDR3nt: TGTGCCAGCAGCGTAGGGCCCGTCAATCAGCCCCAGCATTTT; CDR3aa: CASSVGPVNQPQHF
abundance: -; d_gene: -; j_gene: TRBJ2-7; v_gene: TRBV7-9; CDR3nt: TGTGCCAGCGGACCGAACTACGAGCAGTACTTC; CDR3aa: CASGPNYEQYF
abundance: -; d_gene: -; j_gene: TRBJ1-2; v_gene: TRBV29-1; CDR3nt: TGCAGCGCTGGGGGGTACGGCTACACCTTC; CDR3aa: CSAGGYGYTF
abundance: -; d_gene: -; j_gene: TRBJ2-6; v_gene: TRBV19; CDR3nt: TGTGCCAGTAAACTCGACGGAGCCGGGGCCAACGTCCTGACTTTC; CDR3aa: CASKLDGAGANVLTF
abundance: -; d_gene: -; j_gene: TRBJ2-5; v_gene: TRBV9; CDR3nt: TGTGCCAGCAGCCCCGGTCCGAGGGGAGAGACCCAGTACTTC; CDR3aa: CASSPGPRGETQYF
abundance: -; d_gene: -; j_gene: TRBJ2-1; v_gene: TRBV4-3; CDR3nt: TGCGCCAGCAGCCAAGAGAGGGGGAATGAGCAGTTCTTC; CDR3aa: CASSQERGNEQFF
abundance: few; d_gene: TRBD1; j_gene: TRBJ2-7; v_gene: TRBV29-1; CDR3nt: TGCAGCGTTGAAGTGGCAGGGGGCGGCTACGAGCAGTACTTC; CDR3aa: CSVEVAGGGYEQYF
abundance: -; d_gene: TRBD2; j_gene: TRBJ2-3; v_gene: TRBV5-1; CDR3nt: TGCGCCAGCAGCTTGCCCTTAGCGGGGTCCACAGATACGCAGTATTTT; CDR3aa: CASSLPLAGSTDTQYF
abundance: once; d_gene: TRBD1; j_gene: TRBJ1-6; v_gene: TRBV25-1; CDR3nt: TGTGCCAGCAGTGCCCCAGGGGGCGTTAATTCACCCCTCCACTTT; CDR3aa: CASSAPGGVNSPLHF
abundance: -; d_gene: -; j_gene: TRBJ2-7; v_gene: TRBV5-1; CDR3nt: TGCGCCAGCAGTCGGTCAGGTTACTACGAGCAGTACTTC; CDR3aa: CASSRSGYYEQYF
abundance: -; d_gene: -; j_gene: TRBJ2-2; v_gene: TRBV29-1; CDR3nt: TGCAGCGCATCGGGGGATTTAAGGGACACCGGGGAGCTGTTTTTT; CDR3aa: CSASGDLRDTGELFF
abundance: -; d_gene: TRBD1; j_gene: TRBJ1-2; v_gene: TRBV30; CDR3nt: TGTGCCTGGAAGGTGGACAGGAACTATGGCTACACCTTC; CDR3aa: CAWKVDRNYGYTF